This TCR beta chain was recorded in a study of blood T cell repertoires in COVID-19. Background on the study: Material from acute and convalescent COVID-19 was sourced from the United States, Italy and Spain. In each case, the material was cDNA or gDNA derived from T cells, B-cell-depleted T cells, or PBMCs.

Only one count was recorded for this clone. Authors' methods: From reference gene primer amplification, estimates of nucleated cell counts were derived. The data were produced by immunoSEQ multiplex PCR, yet TCRdb's version contains in-frame clones alone and is incomplete. D and trimming were read from the DNA, whereas the V and J calls and clone size are those reported in that table. The profile shows under 400,000 clones, around 88% of them singletons. This CDR3 spans 16 amino acids. Germline V gene data show CDR1 as MDHEN and CDR2 as SYDVKM. The V and J ends lost 2 bases and 0 bases respectively, with 11 bases between them. Seattle's enrolled individuals joined amid active infection and were then monitored longitudinally.

The receptor was derived from a woman in her 30s with COVID-19, enrolled during active disease. The chain couples TRBV28 to TRBJ1-5, with D possibly TRBD1 on 5 matching bases. The sequenced sample consisted of peripheral blood. The CDR3 sequence is CASSLAGHHSNQPQHF. DNA of the CDR3: TGTGCCAGCAGTTTAGCGGGGCATCATAGCAATCAGCCCCAGCATTTT.